This T cell receptor beta chain was captured in a study of blood T cell repertoires in COVID-19. Assay used: immunoSEQ multiplex PCR; TCRdb lists only in-frame clones, some missing. The sample lists over 300,000 clones; almost 90% were seen once. V lost 5 bases, J lost 6 bases, and 4 bases stayed unmatched. The germline V gene has CDR1 SGHVS and CDR2 FQNEAQ. CDR3 length equals 14 residues. Sequencing input: peripheral blood. The TCR was taken from a young man with active or convalescent COVID-19. The chain links TRBV7-8 to TRBJ1-5; 10 bases line up with TRBD1. DNA for the CDR3: TGTGCCAGCAGCCAGACAGGGGGCGTTCAGCCCCAGCATTTT. As protein: CASSQTGGVQPQHF.